The rows below give T cell receptor beta chains drawn from one sample of a study of CD8+ T cells in alopecia areata. Libraries were prepared by immunoSEQ multiplex PCR; TCRdb keeps only in-frame clonotypes and omits some of them. The table has 150,000 to 250,000 clones, roughly three fifths seen once. The source was CD4+ T cells sorted from blood, collected at week 4, from a patient treated with tofacitinib. Every receptor here comes from a human donor with alopecia areata. Each CDR3 is given with its conserved first and last residue. The order of the fields is CDR3 DNA, CDR3 protein, D gene, J gene, clone size, V gene. D genes are given only for firm matches. Expanded clones get a size class; other rows say once, few or many, or leave the size out.

TGTGCCACCGGGCGGGGGGGGCGACAAGAGACCCAGTACTTC,CATGRGGRQETQYF,TRBD2,TRBJ2-5,-,TRBV15
TGCAGCGTTGCGTACCGCTCCGACACTGAAGCTTTCTTT,CSVAYRSDTEAFF,-,TRBJ1-1,-,TRBV29-1
TGTGCCAGCAGTCGAAGGGACAATGAGCAGTTCTTC,CASSRRDNEQFF,-,TRBJ2-1,-,TRBV2
TGCAGCGTGTGGAAGACTGGAAACACCATATATTTT,CSVWKTGNTIYF,-,TRBJ1-3,-,TRBV29-1
TGTGCCAGCAGCGTAGAGGGACTAGCGGATACGCAGTATTTT,CASSVEGLADTQYF,TRBD2,TRBJ2-3,few,TRBV9
TGTGCCAGCAGTAGGACGGCCTACGAGCAGTACTTC,CASSRTAYEQYF,-,TRBJ2-7,few,TRBV25-1
TGTGCCAGCAGCTTGCAGGCGACAACCCACACCGGGGAGCTGTTTTTT,CASSLQATTHTGELFF,-,TRBJ2-2,-,TRBV7-2
TGCAGCGTGACTGGGGAGACCAACACTGAAGCTTTCTTT,CSVTGETNTEAFF,-,TRBJ1-1,-,TRBV29-1
TGTGCCAGCAGTGAAGTCCAGGGGGCAGATACGCAGTATTTT,CASSEVQGADTQYF,TRBD1,TRBJ2-3,-,TRBV6-1
TGTGCCATCAGTGAGTCGCCGGTAGAAGCTTTCTTT,CAISESPVEAFF,-,TRBJ1-1,-,TRBV10-3
TGTGCCAGCAGCGTAGAAGACCTCGGCGGCACAGATACGCAGTATTTT,CASSVEDLGGTDTQYF,-,TRBJ2-3,few,TRBV9
TGTGCCACCAGCAGAGGAGGGTCCGTCTACAATGAGCAGTTCTTC,CATSRGGSVYNEQFF,-,TRBJ2-1,-,TRBV15
TGCAGCGCCATTGAACAGGGTTCCCTTACTGAAGCTTTCTTT,CSAIEQGSLTEAFF,-,TRBJ1-1,-,TRBV29-1
TGCGCCACTCGGGGGTCGGGCGAGCAGTACTTC,CATRGSGEQYF,-,TRBJ2-7,few,TRBV5-1
TGCAGCGTCGAACGACAGGGGAATGAGCAGTTCTTC,CSVERQGNEQFF,TRBD1,TRBJ2-1,-,TRBV29-1